Listed here is a single T cell receptor beta chain. Its cognate antigen is unknown. The data belong to a study of identical twins. CDR3 length equals 11 residues. V was shortened by 3 bases and J by 6 bases, with 7 bases between the two germline ends. Germline values: CDR1 SQVTM, CDR2 ANQGSEA. A universal primer binding site was introduced by template switching. The final cDNA contained unique molecular identifiers. Each CDR3 protein is one row after TCRdb ran MiXCR on the 5' RACE reads. The sample shows around 500,000 distinct CDR3 sequences, approximately 15% of them seen only once. Study-wide findings and caveats: Within twin pairs, the out-of-frame alpha sequences they shared showed excess low generation probability.

The same specimen was also included in a second study, on yellow fever vaccine responses in identical twins.

The receptor's source is a young woman in good health. Sequencing was done on a sample of CD4+ T cells sorted from blood. The gene calls are TRBV29-1 and TRBJ2-3; D unclear. This CDR3 is CSVEVLDTQYF. The CDR3 DNA follows: TGCAGCGTTGAGGTTCTGGATACGCAGTATTTT.